This TCR beta chain was captured in a study of blood T cell repertoires in COVID-19. About the study: Both acute and convalescent COVID-19 samples were obtained from the United States, Italy and Spain.

Assay used: immunoSEQ multiplex PCR; TCRdb lists only in-frame clones, some missing. The sample includes more than 450,000 clones, roughly nine tenths of them seen just once. Participant age was 18 to 89 years, and participants resided in approximately 24 US areas. Material for sequencing was PBMCs or T cells enriched from blood (not recorded which). The source is a woman under 30 who had recovered from COVID-19.

The CDR3 sequence is CATGSGGQPQHF. CDR3 DNA sequence: TGTGCCACCGGGTCAGGGGGTCAGCCCCAGCATTTT. V and J are TRBV24-1 and TRBJ1-5; TRBD1 aligns across 7 bases. From germline, CDR1 is KGHDR and CDR2 SFDVKD. Trimming cost V 9 bases and J 6 bases; bases outside gene matches: 4. CDR3 length: 12 residues.